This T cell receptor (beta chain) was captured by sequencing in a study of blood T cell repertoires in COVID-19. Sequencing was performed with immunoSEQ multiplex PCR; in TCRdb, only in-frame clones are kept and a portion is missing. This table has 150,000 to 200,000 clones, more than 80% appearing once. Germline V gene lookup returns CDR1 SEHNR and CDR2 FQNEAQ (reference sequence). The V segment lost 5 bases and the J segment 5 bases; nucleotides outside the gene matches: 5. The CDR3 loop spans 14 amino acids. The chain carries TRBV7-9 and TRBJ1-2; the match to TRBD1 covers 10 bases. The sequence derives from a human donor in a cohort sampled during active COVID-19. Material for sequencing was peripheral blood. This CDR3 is CASSMGQGFYGYTF. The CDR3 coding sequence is TGTGCCAGCAGCATGGGACAGGGGTTTTATGGCTACACCTTC.